The TCR beta chain under discussion was sequenced for a study of shared clonotypes between healthy human individuals. Notes on the study in general: There were few donors, and this limited the genetic and exposure-history diversity represented.

Each unsorted sample relied on approximately 94 million PBMCs as its source of genomic DNA. V lost 4 bases, J lost 6 bases, and 8 bases stayed unmatched. Germline CDR1 and CDR2: MGHRA and YSYEKL. CDR3 length: 17 amino acids. Using immunoSEQ multiplex PCR, the repertoire was profiled, and TCRdb retains in-frame clones only, with some absent. The sample consists of about 490,000 clones, more than 75% of them appearing once. To note about this clone: The target antigen is unknown.

The sequence was obtained from a woman between 40 and 55 years old in good health. Some clones in this sample may be carry-over from other donors' samples. Material: PBMCs. The V and J genes are TRBV4-1 and TRBJ2-1; 14 nucleotides align to TRBD2. CDR3 loop: CASSRKGLAGVVNEQFF. As DNA, the CDR3 is TGCGCCAGCAGCCGGAAGGGACTAGCGGGAGTTGTCAATGAGCAGTTCTTC.